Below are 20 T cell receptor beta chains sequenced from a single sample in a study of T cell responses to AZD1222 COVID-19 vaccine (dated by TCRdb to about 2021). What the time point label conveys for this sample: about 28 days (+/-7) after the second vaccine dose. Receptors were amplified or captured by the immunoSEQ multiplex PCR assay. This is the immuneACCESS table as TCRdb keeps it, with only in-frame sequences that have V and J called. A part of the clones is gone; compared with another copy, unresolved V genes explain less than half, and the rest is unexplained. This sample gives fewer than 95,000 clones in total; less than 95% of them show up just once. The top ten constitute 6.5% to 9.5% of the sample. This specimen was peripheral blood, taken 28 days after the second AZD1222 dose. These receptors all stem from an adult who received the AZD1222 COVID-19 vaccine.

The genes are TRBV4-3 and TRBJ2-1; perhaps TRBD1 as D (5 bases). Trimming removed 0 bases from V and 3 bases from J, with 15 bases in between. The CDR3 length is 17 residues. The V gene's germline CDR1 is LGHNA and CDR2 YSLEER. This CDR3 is CASSQDQRGRVYNEQFF. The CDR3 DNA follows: TGCGCCAGCAGCCAAGATCAAAGGGGAAGGGTCTACAATGAGCAGTTCTTC.

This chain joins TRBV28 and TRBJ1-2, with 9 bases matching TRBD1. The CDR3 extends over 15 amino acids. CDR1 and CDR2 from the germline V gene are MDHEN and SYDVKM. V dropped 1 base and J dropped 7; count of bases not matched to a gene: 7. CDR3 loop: CASSLSGQGSVGYTF. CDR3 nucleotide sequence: TGTGCCAGCAGTTTATCAGGACAGGGGTCCGTTGGCTACACCTTC.

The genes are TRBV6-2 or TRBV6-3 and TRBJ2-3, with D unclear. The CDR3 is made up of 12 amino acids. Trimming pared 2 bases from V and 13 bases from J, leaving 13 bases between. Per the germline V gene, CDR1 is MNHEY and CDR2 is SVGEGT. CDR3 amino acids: CASSYTPGREYF. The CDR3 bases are TGTGCCAGCAGTTACACCCCTGGACGAGAGTATTTT.

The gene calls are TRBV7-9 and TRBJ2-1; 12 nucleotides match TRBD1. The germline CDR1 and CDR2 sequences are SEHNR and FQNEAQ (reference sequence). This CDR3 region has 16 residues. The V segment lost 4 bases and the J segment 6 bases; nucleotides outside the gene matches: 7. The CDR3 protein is CASSSNRDRGLNEQFF. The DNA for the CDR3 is TGTGCCAGCAGCTCGAACCGGGACAGGGGGCTCAATGAGCAGTTCTTC.

The CDR3 reads CASSLGGSYNSPLHF. The CDR3, as DNA: TGTGCCAGCAGTTTAGGGGGCAGCTATAATTCACCCCTCCACTTT. The chain joins TRBV28 to TRBJ1-6, with TRBD1 as a possible D gene (6 bases). Per the germline V gene, CDR1 is MDHEN and CDR2 is SYDVKM. The CDR3 runs 15 residues. The V gene lost 2 bases and the J gene lost 3 bases, with 8 bases spanning the gap.

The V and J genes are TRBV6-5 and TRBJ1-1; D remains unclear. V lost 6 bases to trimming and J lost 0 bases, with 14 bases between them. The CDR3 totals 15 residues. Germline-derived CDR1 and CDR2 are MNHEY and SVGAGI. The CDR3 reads CASRLRGLMNTEAFF. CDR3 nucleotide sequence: TGTGCCAGCAGATTAAGAGGTCTCATGAACACTGAAGCTTTCTTT.

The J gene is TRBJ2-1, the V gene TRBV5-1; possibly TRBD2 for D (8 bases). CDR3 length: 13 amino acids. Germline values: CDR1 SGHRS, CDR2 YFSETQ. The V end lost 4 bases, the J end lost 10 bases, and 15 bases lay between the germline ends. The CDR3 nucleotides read TGCGCCAGCAGCACCATAGCGGGACAGGAGCAGTTCTTC. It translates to CASSTIAGQEQFF.

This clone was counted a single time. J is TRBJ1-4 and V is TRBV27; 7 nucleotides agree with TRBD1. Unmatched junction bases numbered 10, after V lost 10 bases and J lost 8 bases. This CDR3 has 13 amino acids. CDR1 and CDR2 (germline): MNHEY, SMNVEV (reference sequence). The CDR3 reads CATSQGEGEKLFF. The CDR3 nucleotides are TGTGCCACCTCGCAGGGGGAAGGGGAAAAACTGTTTTTT.

CDR3 in DNA: TGTGCCAGCTCGCAGCAGAACACTGAAGCTTTCTTT. Protein sequence: CASSQQNTEAFF. The chain is built from TRBV18 and TRBJ1-1; D is unresolved. This CDR3 has 12 residues. V was cut by 6 bases and J by 1 base, with 6 bases left in between. Germline CDR1 KGHSH, CDR2 LQKENI.

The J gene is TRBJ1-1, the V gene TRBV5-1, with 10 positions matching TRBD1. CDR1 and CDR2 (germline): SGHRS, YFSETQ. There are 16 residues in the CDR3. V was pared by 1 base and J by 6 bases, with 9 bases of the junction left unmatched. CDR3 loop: CASSLSGQGVFSEAFF. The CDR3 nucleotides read TGCGCCAGCAGCTTGAGTGGACAGGGGGTTTTCTCTGAAGCTTTCTTT.

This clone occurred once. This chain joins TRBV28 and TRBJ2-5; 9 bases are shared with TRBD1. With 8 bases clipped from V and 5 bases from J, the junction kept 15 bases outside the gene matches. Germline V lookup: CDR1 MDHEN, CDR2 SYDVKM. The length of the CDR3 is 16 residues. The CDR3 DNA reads TGTGCCAGCGAAGGTACCGGACAGGGGAAAGTGGAGACCCAGTACTTC. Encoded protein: CASEGTGQGKVETQYF.

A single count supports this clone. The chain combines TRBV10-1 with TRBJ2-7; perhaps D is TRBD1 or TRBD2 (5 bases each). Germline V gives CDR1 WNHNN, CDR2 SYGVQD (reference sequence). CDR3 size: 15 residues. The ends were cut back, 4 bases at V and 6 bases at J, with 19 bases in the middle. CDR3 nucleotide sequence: TGCGCCAGCAGTGGGGGGTCAATGAACGCGGTCGAGCAGTACTTC. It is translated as CASSGGSMNAVEQYF.

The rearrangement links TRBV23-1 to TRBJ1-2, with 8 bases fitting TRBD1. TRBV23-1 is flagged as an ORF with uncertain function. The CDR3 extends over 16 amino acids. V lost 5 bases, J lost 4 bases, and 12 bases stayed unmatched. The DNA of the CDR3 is TGCGCCAGCAGTTGTCCGATTACAGGGGGAGGCTATGGCTACACCTTC. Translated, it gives CASSCPITGGGYGYTF.

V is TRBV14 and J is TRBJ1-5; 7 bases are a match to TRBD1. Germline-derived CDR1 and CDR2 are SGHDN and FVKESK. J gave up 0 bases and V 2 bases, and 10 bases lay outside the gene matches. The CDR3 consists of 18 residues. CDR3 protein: CASSQPSTGRYSNQPQHF. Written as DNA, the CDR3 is TGTGCCAGCAGCCAACCGTCGACAGGGCGGTATAGCAATCAGCCCCAGCATTTT.

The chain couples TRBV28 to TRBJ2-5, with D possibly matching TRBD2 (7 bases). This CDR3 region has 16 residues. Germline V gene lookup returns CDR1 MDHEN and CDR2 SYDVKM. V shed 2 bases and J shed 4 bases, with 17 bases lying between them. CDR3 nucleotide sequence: TGTGCCAGCAGTTTAGAGGGAGGGGGAACAAGAGAGACCCAGTACTTC. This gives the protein CASSLEGGGTRETQYF. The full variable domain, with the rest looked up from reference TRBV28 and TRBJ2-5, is DVKVTQSSRYLVKRTGEKVFLECVQDMDHENMFWYRQDPGLGLRLIYFSYDVKMKEKGDIPEGYSVSREKKERFSLILESASTNQTSMYLCASSLEGGGTRETQYFGPGTRLLVL.

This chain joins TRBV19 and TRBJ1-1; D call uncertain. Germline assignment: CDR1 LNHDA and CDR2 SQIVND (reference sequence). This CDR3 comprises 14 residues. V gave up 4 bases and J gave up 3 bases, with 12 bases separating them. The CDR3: CASSRANWDTEAFF. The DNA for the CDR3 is TGTGCCAGTAGTAGGGCGAACTGGGACACTGAAGCTTTCTTT.

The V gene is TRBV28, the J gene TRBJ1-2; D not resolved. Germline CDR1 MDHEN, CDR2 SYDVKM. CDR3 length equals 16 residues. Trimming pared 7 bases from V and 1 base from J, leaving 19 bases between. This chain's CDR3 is CASTTAGPLINYGYTF. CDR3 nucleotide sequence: TGTGCCAGCACCACCGCCGGACCACTCATTAACTATGGCTACACCTTC.

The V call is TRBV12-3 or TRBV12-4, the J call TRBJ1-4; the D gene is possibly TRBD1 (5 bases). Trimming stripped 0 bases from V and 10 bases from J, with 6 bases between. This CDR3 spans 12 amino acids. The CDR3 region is CASSLAGAKLFF. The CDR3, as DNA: TGTGCCAGCAGTTTAGCCGGGGCAAAACTGTTTTTT.

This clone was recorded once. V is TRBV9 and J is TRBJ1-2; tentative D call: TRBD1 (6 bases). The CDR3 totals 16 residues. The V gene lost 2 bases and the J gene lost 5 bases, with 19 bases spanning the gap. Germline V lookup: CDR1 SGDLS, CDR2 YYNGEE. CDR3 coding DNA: TGTGCCAGCAGCGTGGGCAGGGGTCCTAGTGGGTATGGCTACACCTTC. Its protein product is CASSVGRGPSGYGYTF.

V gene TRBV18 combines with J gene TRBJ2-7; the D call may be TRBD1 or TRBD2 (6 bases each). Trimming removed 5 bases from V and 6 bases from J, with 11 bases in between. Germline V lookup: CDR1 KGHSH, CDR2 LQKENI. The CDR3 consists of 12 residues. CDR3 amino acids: CASSIQGLEQYF. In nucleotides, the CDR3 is TGTGCCAGCTCAATACAGGGACTCGAGCAGTACTTC.